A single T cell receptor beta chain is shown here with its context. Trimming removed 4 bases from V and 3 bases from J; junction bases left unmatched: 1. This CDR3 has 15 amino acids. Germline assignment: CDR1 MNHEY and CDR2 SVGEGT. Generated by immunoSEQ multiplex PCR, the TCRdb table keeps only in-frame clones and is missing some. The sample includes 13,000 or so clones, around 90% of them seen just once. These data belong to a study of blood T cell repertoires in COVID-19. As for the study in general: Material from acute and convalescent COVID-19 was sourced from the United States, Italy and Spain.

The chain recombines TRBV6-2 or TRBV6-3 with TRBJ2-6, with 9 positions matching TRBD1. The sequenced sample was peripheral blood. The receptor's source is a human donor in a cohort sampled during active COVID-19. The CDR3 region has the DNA TGTGCCAGCAGTTTGACAGGGGGTGGGGCCAACGTCCTGACTTTC. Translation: CASSLTGGGANVLTF.